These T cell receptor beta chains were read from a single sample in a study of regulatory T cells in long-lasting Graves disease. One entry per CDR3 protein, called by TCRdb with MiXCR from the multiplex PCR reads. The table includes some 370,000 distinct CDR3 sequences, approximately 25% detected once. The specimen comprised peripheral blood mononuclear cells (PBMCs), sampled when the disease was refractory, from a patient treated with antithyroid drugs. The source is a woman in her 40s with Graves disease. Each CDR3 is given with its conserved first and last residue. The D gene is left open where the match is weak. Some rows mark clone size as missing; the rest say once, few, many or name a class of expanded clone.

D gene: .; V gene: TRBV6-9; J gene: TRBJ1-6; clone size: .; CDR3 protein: CTSSYRDNSPPHF
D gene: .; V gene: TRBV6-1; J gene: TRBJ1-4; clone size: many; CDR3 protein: CASSGSATNEKLFF
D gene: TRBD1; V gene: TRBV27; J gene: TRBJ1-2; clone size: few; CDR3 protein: CASSPRTGVGYTF
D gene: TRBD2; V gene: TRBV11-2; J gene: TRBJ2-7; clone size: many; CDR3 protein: CASSLRLAGPSYEQYF
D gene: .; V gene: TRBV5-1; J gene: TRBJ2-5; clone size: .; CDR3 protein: CASSLDGSGSRGETQYF
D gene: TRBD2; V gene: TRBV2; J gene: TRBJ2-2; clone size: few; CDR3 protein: CASSERSGLWAGELFF
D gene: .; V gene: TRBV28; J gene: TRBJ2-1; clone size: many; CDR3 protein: CASSKYTLARPPYNEQFF
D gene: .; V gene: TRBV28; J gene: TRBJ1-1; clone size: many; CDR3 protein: CASISTATEAFF
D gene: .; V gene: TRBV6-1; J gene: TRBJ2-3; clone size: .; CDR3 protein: CASSPGTTDTQYF
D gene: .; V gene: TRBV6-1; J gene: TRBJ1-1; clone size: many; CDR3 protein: CASSEFEGSKAEAFF
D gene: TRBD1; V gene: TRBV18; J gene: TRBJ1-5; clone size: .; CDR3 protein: CASSPSQQGDQPQHF
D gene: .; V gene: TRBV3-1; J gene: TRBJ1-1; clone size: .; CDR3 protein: CASSQDPSVSTEAFF
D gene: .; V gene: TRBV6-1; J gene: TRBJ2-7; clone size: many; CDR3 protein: CLQMLLIWAAYYEQYF
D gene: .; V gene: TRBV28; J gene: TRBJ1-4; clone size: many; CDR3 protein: CASSYCGSCLNEKLFF
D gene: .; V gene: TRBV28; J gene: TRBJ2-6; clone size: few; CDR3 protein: CASSLAGGVTSGANVLTF
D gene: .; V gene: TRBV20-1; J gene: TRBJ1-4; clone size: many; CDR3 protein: CSARTITGWKLFF
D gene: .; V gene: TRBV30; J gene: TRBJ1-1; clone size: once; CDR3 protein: CAWIPRRTANTEAFF
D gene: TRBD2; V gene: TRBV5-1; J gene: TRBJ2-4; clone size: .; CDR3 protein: CASSLWASGSGDAKNIQYF
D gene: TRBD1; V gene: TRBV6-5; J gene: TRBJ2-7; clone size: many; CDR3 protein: CASSSSGTGRKYF
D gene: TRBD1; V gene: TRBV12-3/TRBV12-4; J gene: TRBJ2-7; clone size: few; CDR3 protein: CASSSRQGQGSSYEQYF
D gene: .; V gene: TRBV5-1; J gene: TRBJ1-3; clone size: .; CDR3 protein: CASSLRQNSMAGNTIYF
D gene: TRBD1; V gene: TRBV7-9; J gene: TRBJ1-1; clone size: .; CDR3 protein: CASSFRLRQGPTEAFF
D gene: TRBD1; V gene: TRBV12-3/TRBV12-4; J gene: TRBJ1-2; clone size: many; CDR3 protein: CASSPGDRGNYGYTF
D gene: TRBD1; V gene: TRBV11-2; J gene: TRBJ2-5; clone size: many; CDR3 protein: CASSLAGTEETQYF
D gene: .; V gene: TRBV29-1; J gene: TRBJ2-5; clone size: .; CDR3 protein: CSVDATDRETQYF
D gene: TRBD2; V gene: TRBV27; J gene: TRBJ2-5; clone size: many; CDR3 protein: CASRKTSGRWSETQYF
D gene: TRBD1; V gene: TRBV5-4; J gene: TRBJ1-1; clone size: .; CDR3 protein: CASSFSGTGRMNTEAFF
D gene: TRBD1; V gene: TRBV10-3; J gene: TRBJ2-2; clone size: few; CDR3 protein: CAISARTGAADRTGELFF
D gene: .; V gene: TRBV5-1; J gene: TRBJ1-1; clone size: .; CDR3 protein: CASSLGGRFSTEAFF
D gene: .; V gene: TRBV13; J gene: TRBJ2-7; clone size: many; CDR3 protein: CASSLRGDEQYF
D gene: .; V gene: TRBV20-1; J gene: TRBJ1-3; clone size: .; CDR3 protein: CSAQDYRTVTGNTIYF